Presented here are 4 T cell receptor beta chains from one specimen sequenced in a study of human T cells and chemical hapten exposure. Time point: patch test 1, 2 weeks after DPC sensitization. Treatment in this sample: therapeutic diphenylcyclopropenone sensitization with weekly scalp DPC. Extraction yielded total RNA from whole blood (unfractionated). TCRdb redid the calling of the RACE reads with MiXCR, one entry per CDR3 protein. The data show around 57,000 distinct CDR3 sequences, approximately 11% seen once. Sequencing used whole blood, obtained in connection with sensitization to the hapten diphenylcyclopropenone (DPC). These TCRs come from a woman between 40 and 50 years old with alopecia areata. Some clones in this sample may be carry-over from other donors' samples.

The chain carries TRBV20-1 and TRBJ1-1; TRBD1 matches 9 bases. V dropped 0 bases and J dropped 6; count of bases not matched to a gene: 8. The CDR3 runs to 15 residues. Germline CDR1 reads DFQATT; CDR2 reads SNEGSKA (reference sequence). CDR3 residues: CSARDPGQGFPEAFF. The CDR3 nucleotides are TGCAGTGCTAGAGATCCCGGACAGGGGTTCCCTGAAGCTTTCTTT.

The chain links TRBV18 to TRBJ2-3; perhaps TRBD2 as D (6 bases). This CDR3 spans 15 amino acids. Trimming took off 0 bases at V and 6 bases at J, with 13 bases between the two ends. CDR1 is KGHSH and CDR2 is LQKENI in the germline V gene. The CDR3 sequence is CASSPPTSMADTQYF. The CDR3 bases are TGTGCCAGCTCACCACCTACTAGCATGGCCGATACGCAGTATTTT.

This clonotype was detected many times. In DNA, the CDR3 is TGCGCCAGCAGCCAAGATCTTGGGACAAGCAATCAGCCCCAGCATTTT. Its protein is CASSQDLGTSNQPQHF. The V call is TRBV4-3, the J call TRBJ1-5, with D maybe TRBD1 (6 bases). From germline, CDR1 is LGHNA and CDR2 YSLEER. Trimming stripped 0 bases from V and 1 base from J, with 10 bases between. This CDR3 comprises 16 residues.

This clonotype came up a few times. The chain has TRBV4-3 and TRBJ2-7; 13 positions match TRBD2. Germline assignment: CDR1 LGHNA and CDR2 YSLEER. J gave up 3 bases and V 4 bases, and 3 bases lay outside the gene matches. The CDR3 is 15 amino acids. CDR3 sequence reads: CASSRGLAGVYEQYF. CDR3 sequence (DNA): TGCGCCAGCAGCCGAGGACTAGCGGGGGTCTACGAGCAGTACTTC.